This TCR beta chain appears in the sequencing data of a study of T cell responses to AZD1222 COVID-19 vaccine. About this clone itself: The antigen is not known.

Study observations and caveats: White British ancestry dominated among donors, who included more females, and clonal diversity was possibly underestimated.

Trimming pared 3 bases from V and 3 bases from J, leaving 18 bases between. Germline lookup yields CDR1 KGHSH and CDR2 LQKENI. The CDR3 totals 16 residues. Data came from immunoSEQ multiplex PCR; TCRdb stores just in-frame clones and leaves some out. The sample shows 150,000 to 200,000 clones, about nine tenths of them seen only once. The sequence derives from an adult in good health. This chain uses TRBV18 with TRBJ2-7, with unresolved D. Sequences were derived from peripheral blood, sampled on day 0 of AZD1222 vaccination. DNA of the CDR3: TGTGCCAGCTCACCCCCGAGCGTGACCCAAGGCTACGAGCAGTACTTC. As protein: CASSPPSVTQGYEQYF.